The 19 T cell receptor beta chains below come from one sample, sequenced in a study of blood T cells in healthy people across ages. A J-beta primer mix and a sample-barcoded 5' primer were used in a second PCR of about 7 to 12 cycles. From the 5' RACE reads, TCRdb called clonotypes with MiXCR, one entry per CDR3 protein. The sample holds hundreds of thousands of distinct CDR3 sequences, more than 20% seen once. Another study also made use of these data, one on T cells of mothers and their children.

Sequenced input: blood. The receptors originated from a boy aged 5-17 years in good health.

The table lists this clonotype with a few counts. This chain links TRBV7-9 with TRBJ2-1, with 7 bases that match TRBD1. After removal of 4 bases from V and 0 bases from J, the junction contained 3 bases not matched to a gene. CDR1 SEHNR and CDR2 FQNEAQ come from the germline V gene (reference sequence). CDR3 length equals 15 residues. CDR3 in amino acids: CASSSGQYSYNEQFF. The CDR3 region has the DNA TGTGCCAGCAGCTCGGGACAGTACTCCTACAATGAGCAGTTCTTC. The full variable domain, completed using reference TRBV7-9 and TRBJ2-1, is DTGVSQNPRHKITKRGQNVTFRCDPISEHNRLYWYRQTLGQGPEFLTYFQNEAQLEKSRLLSDRFSAERPKGSFSTLEIQRTEQGDSAMYLCASSSGQYSYNEQFFGPGTRLTVL.

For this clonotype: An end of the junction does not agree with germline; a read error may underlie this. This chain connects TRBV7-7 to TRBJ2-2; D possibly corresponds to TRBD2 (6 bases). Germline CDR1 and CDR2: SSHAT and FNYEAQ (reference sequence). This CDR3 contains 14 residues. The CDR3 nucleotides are TGTGCTAGCAGCTTCAAGGGAGGCACCGGGGAGCTGTTTTTT. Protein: CASSFKGGTGELFF.

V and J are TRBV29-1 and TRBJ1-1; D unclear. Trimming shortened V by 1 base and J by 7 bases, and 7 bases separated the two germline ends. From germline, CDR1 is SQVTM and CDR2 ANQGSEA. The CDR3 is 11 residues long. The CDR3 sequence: CSVEGSVEAFF. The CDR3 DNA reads TGCAGCGTTGAAGGATCAGTTGAAGCTTTCTTT.

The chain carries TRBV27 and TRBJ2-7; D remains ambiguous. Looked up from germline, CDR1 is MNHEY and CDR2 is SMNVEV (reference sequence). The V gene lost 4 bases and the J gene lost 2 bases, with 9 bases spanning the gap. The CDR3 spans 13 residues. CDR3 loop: CASSSSVTYEQYF. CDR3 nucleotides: TGTGCCAGCAGTTCGAGTGTTACCTACGAGCAGTACTTC.

CDR3 residues: CSVEIQGSATNEKLFF. In DNA form, the CDR3 reads TGCAGCGTTGAAATACAGGGGAGTGCGACTAATGAAAAACTGTTTTTT. The gene calls are TRBV29-1 and TRBJ1-4; 7 bases map to TRBD1. The length of the CDR3 is 16 residues. The ends lost 2 bases at V and 2 bases at J; junction bases unmatched: 8. The germline V gene has CDR1 SQVTM and CDR2 ANQGSEA.

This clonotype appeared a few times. In DNA form, the CDR3 reads TGTGCCAGCAGCCCTAGGGGGCAGGCCACTGAAGCTTTCTTT. Translating gives CASSPRGQATEAFF. This chain links TRBV12-3 or TRBV12-4 with TRBJ1-1, with 7 nucleotides matching TRBD1. The junction had 8 bases not matched to a gene; V was cut back by 6 bases and J by 4 bases. The CDR3 contains 14 residues.

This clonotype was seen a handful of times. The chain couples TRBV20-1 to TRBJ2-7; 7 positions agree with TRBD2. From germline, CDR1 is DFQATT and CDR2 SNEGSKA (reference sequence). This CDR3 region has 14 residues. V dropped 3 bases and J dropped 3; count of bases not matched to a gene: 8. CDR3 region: CSARGHSGYYEQYF. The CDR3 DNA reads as TGCAGTGCTAGGGGCCATAGCGGGTACTACGAGCAGTACTTC.

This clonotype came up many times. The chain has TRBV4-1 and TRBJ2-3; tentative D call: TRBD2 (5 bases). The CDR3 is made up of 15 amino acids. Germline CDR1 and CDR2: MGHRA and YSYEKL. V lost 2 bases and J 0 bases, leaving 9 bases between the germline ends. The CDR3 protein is CASSQLGGSTDTQYF. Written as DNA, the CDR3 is TGCGCCAGCAGCCAATTGGGCGGGAGCACAGATACGCAGTATTTT.

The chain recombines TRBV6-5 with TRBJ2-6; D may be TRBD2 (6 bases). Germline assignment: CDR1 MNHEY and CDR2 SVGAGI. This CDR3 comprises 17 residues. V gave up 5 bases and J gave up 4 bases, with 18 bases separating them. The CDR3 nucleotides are TGTGCCAGCAGTACCAACCTTGGGACTTCAGGGGCCAACGTCCTGACTTTC. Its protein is CASSTNLGTSGANVLTF.

This CDR3 reads CASSFDCARDYEQYF. The CDR3 nucleotides read TGTGCCAGCAGTTTTGACTGCGCCAGAGACTACGAGCAGTACTTC. The gene calls are TRBV25-1 and TRBJ2-7; D uncertain. The germline V and J ends were trimmed by 5 bases and 3 bases, with 17 bases remaining between them. The length of the CDR3 is 15 residues. Germline V lookup: CDR1 MGHDK, CDR2 SYGVNS.

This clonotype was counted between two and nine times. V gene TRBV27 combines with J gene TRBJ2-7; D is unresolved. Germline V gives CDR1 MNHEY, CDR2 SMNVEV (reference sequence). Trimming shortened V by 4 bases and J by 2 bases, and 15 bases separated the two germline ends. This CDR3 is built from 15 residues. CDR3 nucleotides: TGTGCCAGCAGTTCCCAGGACCAGCTCCCCTACGAGCAGTACTTC. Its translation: CASSSQDQLPYEQYF.

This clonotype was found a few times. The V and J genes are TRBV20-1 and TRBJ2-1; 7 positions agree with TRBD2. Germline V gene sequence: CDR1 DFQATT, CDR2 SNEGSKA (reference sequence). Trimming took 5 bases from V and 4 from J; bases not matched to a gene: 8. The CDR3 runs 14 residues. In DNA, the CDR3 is TGCAGTGCTCGCCCAGCGGGACCTTACAATGAGCAGTTCTTC. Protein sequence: CSARPAGPYNEQFF.

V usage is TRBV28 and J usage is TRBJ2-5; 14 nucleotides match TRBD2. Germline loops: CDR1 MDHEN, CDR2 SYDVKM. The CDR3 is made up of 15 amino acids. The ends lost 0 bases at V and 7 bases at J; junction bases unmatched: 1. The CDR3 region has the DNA TGTGCCAGCAGTTTATGGGGGACTAGCGGGGGGACCCAGTACTTC. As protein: CASSLWGTSGGTQYF.

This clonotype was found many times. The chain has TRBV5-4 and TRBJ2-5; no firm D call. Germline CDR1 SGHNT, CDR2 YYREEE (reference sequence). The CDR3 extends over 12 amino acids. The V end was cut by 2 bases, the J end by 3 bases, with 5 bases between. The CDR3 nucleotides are TGTGCCAGCAGCTTACTGAAAGAGACCCAGTACTTC. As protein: CASSLLKETQYF. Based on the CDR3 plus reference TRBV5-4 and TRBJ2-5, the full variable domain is ETGVTQSPTHLIKTRGQQVTLRCSSQSGHNTVSWYQQALGQGPQFIFQYYREEENGRGNFPPRFSGLQFPNYSSELNVNALELDDSALYLCASSLLKETQYFGPGTRLLVL.

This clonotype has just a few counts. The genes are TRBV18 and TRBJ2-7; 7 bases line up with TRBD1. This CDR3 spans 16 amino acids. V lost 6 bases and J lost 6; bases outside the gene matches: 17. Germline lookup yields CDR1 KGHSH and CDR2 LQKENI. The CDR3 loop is CASSQYRGQRLGEQYF. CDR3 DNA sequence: TGTGCCAGCTCCCAGTACAGGGGCCAACGACTGGGCGAGCAGTACTTC.

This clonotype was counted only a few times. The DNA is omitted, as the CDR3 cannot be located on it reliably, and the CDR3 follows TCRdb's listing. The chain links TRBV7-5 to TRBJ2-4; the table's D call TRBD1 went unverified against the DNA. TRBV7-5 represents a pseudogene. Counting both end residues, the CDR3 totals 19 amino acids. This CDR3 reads CISVPEAPGVRVAKNIQYF.

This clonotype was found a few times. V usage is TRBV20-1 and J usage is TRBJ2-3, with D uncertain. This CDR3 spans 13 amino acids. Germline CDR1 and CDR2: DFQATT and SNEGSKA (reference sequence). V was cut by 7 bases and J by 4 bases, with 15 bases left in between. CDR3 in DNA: TGCAGTGGGTGTCCGACCGCATCAGATACGCAGTATTTT. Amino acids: CSGCPTASDTQYF.

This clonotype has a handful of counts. CDR3: CASSHLPGGNNEQFF. The CDR3 DNA reads TGTGCCAGCAGCCACCTACCGGGGGGGAACAATGAGCAGTTCTTC. The chain employs TRBV11-3 and TRBJ2-7; the match to TRBD2 covers 8 bases. TRBJ2-1 explains the end of the DNA better; the J call may be wrong. The CDR3 has 15 residues. CDR1 and CDR2 (germline): SGHNT, YENEEA.

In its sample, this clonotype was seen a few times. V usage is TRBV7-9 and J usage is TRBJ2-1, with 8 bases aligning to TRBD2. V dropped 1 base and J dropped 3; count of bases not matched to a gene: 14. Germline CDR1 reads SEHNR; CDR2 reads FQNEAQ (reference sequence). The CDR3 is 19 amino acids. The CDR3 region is CASSLGTLLGSGVYNEQFF. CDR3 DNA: TGTGCCAGCAGCTTAGGTACCCTCCTGGGTAGCGGGGTCTACAATGAGCAGTTCTTC.